A single sample gave rise to the 23 T cell receptor beta chains below, sequenced in a study of identical twins. TCRdb recomputed calls from the 5' RACE reads with MiXCR, one row per CDR3 protein. Among around 500,000 distinct CDR3 sequences listed, approximately 15% were seen once. This sample was also put to use in a study of yellow fever vaccine responses in identical twins.

The source material was CD4+ T cells sorted from blood. The receptors were gathered from a woman younger than 35 in good health.

This clonotype was detected only a few times. This chain joins TRBV10-3 and TRBJ1-1, with a weak D call TRBD1 (5 bases). V was shortened by 4 bases and J by 1 base, with 13 bases between the two germline ends. Germline values: CDR1 ENHRY, CDR2 SYGVKD. This CDR3 region has 15 residues. CDR3 in DNA: TGTGCCATCAGTGGGGACCTCGGCGGGAACACTGAAGCTTTCTTT. Protein sequence: CAISGDLGGNTEAFF.

This clonotype was picked up many times. This rearrangement joins TRBV3-1 to TRBJ2-7, with 9 bases that match TRBD1. Germline V gives CDR1 LGHDT, CDR2 YNNKEL (reference sequence). The CDR3 is made up of 14 amino acids. V was clipped by 3 bases and J by 3 bases; unmatched bases: 3. The CDR3 sequence is CASSHRDRVYEQYF. CDR3 nucleotides: TGTGCCAGCAGCCACCGGGACAGGGTCTACGAGCAGTACTTC.

This clonotype showed up just a few times. The chain recombines TRBV6-6 with TRBJ2-7; no clear D gene. Deletions cut 9 bases from V and 3 bases from J, with 3 bases between. The germline V gene has CDR1 MNHNY and CDR2 SVGAGI (reference sequence). There are 9 residues in the CDR3. This chain's CDR3 is CARVYEQYF. The CDR3 nucleotides are TGTGCCAGAGTCTACGAGCAGTACTTC.

CDR3 DNA: TGTGCCAGCAGCGATAGACTAGCGGGGGCGAATGAGCAGTTCTTC. This encodes CASSDRLAGANEQFF. The V gene is TRBV5-5, the J gene TRBJ2-1, with TRBD2 identical over 12 bases. Germline V gene sequence: CDR1 SGHKS, CDR2 YYEKEE (reference sequence). Unmatched junction bases numbered 6, after V lost 4 bases and J lost 7 bases. The CDR3 contains 15 residues. The variable domain in full, completed from reference TRBV5-5 and TRBJ2-1, reads DAGVTQSPTHLIKTRGQQVTLRCSPISGHKSVSWYQQVLGQGPQFIFQYYEKEERGRGNFPDRFSARQFPNYSSELNVNALLLGDSALYLCASSDRLAGANEQFFGPGTRLTVL.

This clonotype was picked up a small number of times. J is TRBJ2-7 and V is TRBV3-1, with 8 bases identical to TRBD2. The CDR3 has 15 residues. Germline values: CDR1 LGHDT, CDR2 YNNKEL (reference sequence). J gave up 2 bases and V 4 bases, and 7 bases lay outside the gene matches. CDR3 protein: CASSLLPAGAYEQYF. In DNA form, the CDR3 reads TGTGCCAGCAGCCTTCTTCCAGCGGGAGCCTACGAGCAGTACTTC.

The DNA for the CDR3 is TGCGCCAGCAGCTCGGGACAGGGGCGCAGAGGCTACACCTTC. Residues: CASSSGQGRRGYTF. The chain employs TRBV5-1 and TRBJ1-2; 10 positions match TRBD1. CDR3 size: 14 residues. The germline gives CDR1 SGHRS, CDR2 YFSETQ. J was trimmed by 8 bases and V by 3 bases; bases with no gene match: 7. The whole variable domain, filled in from reference TRBV5-1 and TRBJ1-2, reads KAGVTQTPRYLIKTRGQQVTLSCSPISGHRSVSWYQQTPGQGLQFLFEYFSETQRNKGNFPGRFSGRQFSNSRSEMNVSTLELGDSALYLCASSSGQGRRGYTFGSGTRLTVV.

This clonotype came up a few times. The genes are TRBV29-1 and TRBJ1-2, with 7 bases lining up with TRBD1. V shed 5 bases, J shed 6 bases, and the junction held 6 bases outside the gene matches. CDR3 length: 12 residues. Germline CDR1 and CDR2: SQVTM and ANQGSEA. The CDR3, as DNA: TGCAGCGTTTTACAGGGGTTTCATGGCTACACCTTC. This codes for CSVLQGFHGYTF.

A few counts support this clonotype. DNA for the CDR3: TGTGCCAGCAGCCGCTTAGCGGGAGAATACGGGGAGCTGTTTTTT. It yields the protein CASSRLAGEYGELFF. This chain uses TRBV7-2 with TRBJ2-2; 9 bases are a match to TRBD2. The J segment lost 7 bases and the V segment lost 5 bases, leaving 8 bases of the junction unmatched. Per the germline V gene, CDR1 is SGHTA and CDR2 is FQGNSA. CDR3 length: 15 residues.

The J gene is TRBJ2-5, the V gene TRBV5-1; TRBD1 agrees at 10 bases. V lost 4 bases to trimming and J lost 3 bases; unmatched junction nucleotides: 6. Per germline, CDR1 SGHRS and CDR2 YFSETQ. The CDR3 runs 15 residues. The CDR3 protein is CASSGSGTGEETQYF. The CDR3 nucleotides read TGCGCCAGCAGCGGGTCCGGGACAGGGGAAGAGACCCAGTACTTC.

Many counts were recorded for this clonotype. The V call is TRBV5-1, the J call TRBJ2-7; perhaps TRBD2 as D (6 bases). CDR3 length: 18 residues. V lost 4 bases and J 0 bases, leaving 23 bases between the germline ends. Germline lookup yields CDR1 SGHRS and CDR2 YFSETQ. Here the CDR3 DNA reads TGCGCCAGCAGCCCGCTCCTTAATCGGGGGACCCTCTCCTACGAGCAGTACTTC. Translating it yields CASSPLLNRGTLSYEQYF. Combining the CDR3 with reference TRBV5-1 and TRBJ2-7 gives the whole variable domain KAGVTQTPRYLIKTRGQQVTLSCSPISGHRSVSWYQQTPGQGLQFLFEYFSETQRNKGNFPGRFSGRQFSNSRSEMNVSTLELGDSALYLCASSPLLNRGTLSYEQYFGPGTRLTVT.

This clonotype was seen a handful of times. The rearrangement links TRBV9 to TRBJ2-3; D not resolved. Germline loops: CDR1 SGDLS, CDR2 YYNGEE. V gave up 0 bases and J gave up 1 base, with 6 bases separating them. CDR3 length: 14 residues. CDR3 DNA sequence: TGTGCCAGCAGCGTAGTCGCGGGCACAGATACGCAGTATTTT. Protein: CASSVVAGTDTQYF.

This clonotype was observed a few times. This CDR3 reads CASSFSSGFVGELFF. Written as DNA, the CDR3 is TGTGCCAGCAGCTTTTCGAGTGGGTTTGTGGGGGAGCTGTTTTTT. The chain is built from TRBV11-2 and TRBJ2-2; D is undetermined. Per germline, CDR1 SGHAT and CDR2 FQNNGV. V was trimmed by 3 bases and J by 8 bases, leaving 16 bases between them. CDR3 length: 15 residues.

The sample holds many counts of this clonotype. The rearrangement uses TRBV5-5 and TRBJ2-1; 8 nucleotides align to TRBD1. The ends lost 4 bases at V and 9 bases at J; junction bases unmatched: 6. Germline assignment: CDR1 SGHKS and CDR2 YYEKEE (reference sequence). CDR3 length equals 13 residues. The CDR3 region is CASSTDRGLEQFF. As DNA, the CDR3 is TGTGCCAGCAGCACAGACAGGGGCCTTGAGCAGTTCTTC.

The V gene is TRBV3-1, the J gene TRBJ2-3; D not certain. V was pared by 4 bases and J by 0 bases, with 11 bases between. CDR1 and CDR2 from the germline V gene are LGHDT and YNNKEL (reference sequence). The CDR3 is made up of 15 amino acids. The CDR3 nucleotides are TGTGCCAGCAGCCGCGATTTTACTAGCACAGATACGCAGTATTTT. Translated: CASSRDFTSTDTQYF.

This clonotype occurred a few times. The chain couples TRBV3-1 to TRBJ1-2, with 7 bases identical to TRBD1. The CDR3 runs to 15 residues. Germline loops: CDR1 LGHDT, CDR2 YNNKEL (reference sequence). The trim removed 0 bases at V and 5 bases at J, leaving 6 bases unmatched. The CDR3 reads CASSQDGSGGYGYTF. The CDR3 DNA sequence: TGTGCCAGCAGCCAAGATGGTTCAGGGGGGTATGGCTACACCTTC.

The V gene is TRBV5-1, the J gene TRBJ1-1; D possibly corresponds to TRBD1 (6 bases). This CDR3 has 14 residues. With 2 bases removed from V and 4 bases from J, the gap between germline ends came to 12 bases. Germline CDR1 and CDR2: SGHRS and YFSETQ. The CDR3 DNA sequence: TGCGCCAGCAGCTTTACAGGGATGGGCACTGAAGCTTTCTTT. Amino acid sequence: CASSFTGMGTEAFF.

J is TRBJ2-3 and V is TRBV20-1; TRBD2 matches 8 bases. The germline V gene encodes CDR1 DFQATT and CDR2 SNEGSKA (reference sequence). The V and J ends lost 5 bases and 6 bases, in that order; junction bases with no gene match: 7. CDR3 length: 13 amino acids. CDR3 region: CSAQSGGPDTQYF. The CDR3 coding sequence is TGCAGTGCTCAGAGCGGGGGTCCTGATACGCAGTATTTT.

This clonotype occurred many times. The chain links TRBV12-3 or TRBV12-4 to TRBJ2-1; 7 nucleotides line up with TRBD1. This CDR3 has 14 residues. V trimming: 6 bases; J trimming: 3 bases; junction bases outside the gene matches: 5. In nucleotides, the CDR3 is TGTGCCAGCAGCCGAGGGACAGACTACAATGAGCAGTTCTTC. Amino acid sequence: CASSRGTDYNEQFF.

The V call is TRBV7-2, the J call TRBJ2-2; weak D call: TRBD1 (6 bases). The CDR3 has 16 residues. The ends were cut back, 3 bases at V and 0 bases at J, with 11 bases in the middle. Germline V CDR1 and CDR2: SGHTA, FQGNSA. CDR3 in DNA: TGTGCCAGCAGCTTCCTCGGGACATCGAACACCGGGGAGCTGTTTTTT. This codes for CASSFLGTSNTGELFF.

The chain combines TRBV28 with TRBJ2-2; no firm D call. The V gene's germline CDR1 is MDHEN and CDR2 SYDVKM. The CDR3 loop spans 14 amino acids. Trimming cost V 2 bases and J 5 bases, with 9 bases left between them. The CDR3 protein is CASSLAAQTGELFF. CDR3 coding DNA: TGTGCCAGCAGTTTAGCTGCACAGACCGGGGAGCTGTTTTTT. Full variable domain (outside the CDR3, taken from reference TRBV28 and TRBJ2-2): DVKVTQSSRYLVKRTGEKVFLECVQDMDHENMFWYRQDPGLGLRLIYFSYDVKMKEKGDIPEGYSVSREKKERFSLILESASTNQTSMYLCASSLAAQTGELFFGEGSRLTVL.

This clonotype was counted only a few times. The rearrangement links TRBV11-2 to TRBJ2-1; the match to TRBD2 covers 12 bases. J lost 5 bases, V lost 7 bases, and 9 bases had no gene match. This CDR3 is 16 amino acids long. The germline V gene has CDR1 SGHAT and CDR2 FQNNGV. Written as DNA, the CDR3 is TGTGCCAGCAACACGGGGGGGACTAGCGGGCACAATGAGCAGTTCTTC. This gives the protein CASNTGGTSGHNEQFF.

This clonotype has a count of ten or more. The chain has TRBV7-8 and TRBJ1-5, with D uncertain. This CDR3 spans 14 amino acids. V was clipped by 0 bases and J by 7 bases, with 10 bases between them. In germline, CDR1 is SGHVS, CDR2 FQNEAQ. The CDR3: CASSLAEVRQPQHF. The CDR3 DNA sequence: TGTGCCAGCAGCTTAGCTGAAGTACGGCAGCCCCAGCATTTT.

This clonotype was seen a handful of times. V and J are TRBV5-5 and TRBJ1-2; no reliable D call. The CDR3 totals 13 residues. V was cut by 0 bases and J by 6 bases, with 9 bases left in between. Germline CDR1 reads SGHKS; CDR2 reads YYEKEE (reference sequence). The CDR3 reads CASSLVPGDGYTF. In DNA form, the CDR3 reads TGTGCCAGCAGCTTGGTTCCCGGGGATGGCTACACCTTC.